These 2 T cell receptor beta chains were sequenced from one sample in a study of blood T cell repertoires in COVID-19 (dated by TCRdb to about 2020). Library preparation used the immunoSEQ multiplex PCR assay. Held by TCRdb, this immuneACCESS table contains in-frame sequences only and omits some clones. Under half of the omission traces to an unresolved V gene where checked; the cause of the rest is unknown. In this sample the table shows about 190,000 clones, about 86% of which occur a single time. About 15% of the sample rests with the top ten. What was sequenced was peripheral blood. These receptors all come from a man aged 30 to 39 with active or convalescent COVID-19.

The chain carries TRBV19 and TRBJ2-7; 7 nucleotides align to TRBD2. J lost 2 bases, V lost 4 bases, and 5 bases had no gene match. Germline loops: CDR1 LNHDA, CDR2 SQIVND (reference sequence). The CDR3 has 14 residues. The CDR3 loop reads CASSSRGGTYEQYF. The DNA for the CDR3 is TGTGCCAGTAGTAGCCGGGGAGGGACCTACGAGCAGTACTTC.

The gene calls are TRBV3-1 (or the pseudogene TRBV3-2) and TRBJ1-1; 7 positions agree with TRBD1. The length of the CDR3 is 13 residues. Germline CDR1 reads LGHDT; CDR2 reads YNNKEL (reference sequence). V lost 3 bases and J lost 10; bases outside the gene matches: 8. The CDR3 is CASSQGPGTAAFF. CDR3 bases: TGTGCCAGCAGCCAGGGGCCAGGGACAGCAGCTTTCTTT.